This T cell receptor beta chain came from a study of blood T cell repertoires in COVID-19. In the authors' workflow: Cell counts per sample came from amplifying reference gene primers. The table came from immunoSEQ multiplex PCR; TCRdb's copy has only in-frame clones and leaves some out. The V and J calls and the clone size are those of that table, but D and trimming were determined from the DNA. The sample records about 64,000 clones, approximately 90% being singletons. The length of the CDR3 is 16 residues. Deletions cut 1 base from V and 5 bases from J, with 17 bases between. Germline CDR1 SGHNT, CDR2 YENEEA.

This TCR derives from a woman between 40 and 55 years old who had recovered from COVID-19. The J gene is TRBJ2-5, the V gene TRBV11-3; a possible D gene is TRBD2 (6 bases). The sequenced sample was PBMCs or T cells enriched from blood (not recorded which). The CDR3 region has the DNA TGTGCCAGCAGCTTAGCCCCCGCGGGGCTCCCGGAGACCCAGTACTTC. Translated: CASSLAPAGLPETQYF.